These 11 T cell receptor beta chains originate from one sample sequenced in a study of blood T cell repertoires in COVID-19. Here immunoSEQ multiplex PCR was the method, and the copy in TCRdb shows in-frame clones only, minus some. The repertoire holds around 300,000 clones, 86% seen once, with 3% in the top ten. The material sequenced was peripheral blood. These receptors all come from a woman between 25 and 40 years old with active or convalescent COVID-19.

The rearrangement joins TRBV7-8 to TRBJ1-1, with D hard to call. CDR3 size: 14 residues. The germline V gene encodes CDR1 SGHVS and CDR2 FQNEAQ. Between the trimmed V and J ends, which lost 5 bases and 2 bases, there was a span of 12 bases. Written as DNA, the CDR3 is TGTGCCAGCAGCGGCGCGGGATTTAACACTGAAGCTTTCTTT. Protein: CASSGAGFNTEAFF.

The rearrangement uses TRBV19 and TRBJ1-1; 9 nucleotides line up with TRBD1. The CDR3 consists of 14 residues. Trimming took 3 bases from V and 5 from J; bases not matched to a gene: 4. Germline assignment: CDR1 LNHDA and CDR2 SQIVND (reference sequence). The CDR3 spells CASSMRQGETEAFF. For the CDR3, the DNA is TGTGCCAGTAGTATGCGACAGGGGGAGACTGAAGCTTTCTTT.

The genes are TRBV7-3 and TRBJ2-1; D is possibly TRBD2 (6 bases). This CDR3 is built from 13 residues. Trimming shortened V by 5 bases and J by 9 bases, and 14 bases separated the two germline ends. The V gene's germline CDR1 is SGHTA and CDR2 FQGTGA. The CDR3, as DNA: TGTGCCAGCAGCCACCCCGGGGGAGGTGAGCAGTTCTTC. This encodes CASSHPGGGEQFF.

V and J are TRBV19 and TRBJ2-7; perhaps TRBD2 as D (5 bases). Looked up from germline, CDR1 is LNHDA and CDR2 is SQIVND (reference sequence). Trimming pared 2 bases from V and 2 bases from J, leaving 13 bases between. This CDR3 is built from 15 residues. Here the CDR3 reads CASSIIAGSTYEQYF. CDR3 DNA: TGTGCCAGTAGTATAATTGCGGGCAGCACCTACGAGCAGTACTTC.

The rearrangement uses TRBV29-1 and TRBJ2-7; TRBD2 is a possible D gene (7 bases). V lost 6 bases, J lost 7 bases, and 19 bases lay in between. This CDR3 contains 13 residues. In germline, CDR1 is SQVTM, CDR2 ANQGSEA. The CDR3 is CSVVRGGAPEQYF. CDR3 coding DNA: TGCAGCGTGGTAAGGGGGGGGGCCCCAGAGCAGTACTTC.

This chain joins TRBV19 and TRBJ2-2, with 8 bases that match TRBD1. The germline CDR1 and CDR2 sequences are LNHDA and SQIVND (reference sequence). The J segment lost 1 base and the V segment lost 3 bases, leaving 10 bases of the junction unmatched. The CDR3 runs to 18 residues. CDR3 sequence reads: CASSMPLTGTGNTGELFF. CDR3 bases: TGTGCCAGTAGTATGCCCCTCACCGGGACAGGGAACACCGGGGAGCTGTTTTTT.

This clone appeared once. For the CDR3, the DNA is TGTGCCAGCAGTTACTCCTCGACAGGCACCTACGAGCAGTACTTC. Encoded protein: CASSYSSTGTYEQYF. This rearrangement joins TRBV6-5 to TRBJ2-7; D perhaps matches TRBD1 (6 bases). There are 15 residues in the CDR3. The V and J ends lost 0 bases and 2 bases respectively, with 11 bases between them. CDR1 is MNHEY, CDR2 SVGAGI, per germline.

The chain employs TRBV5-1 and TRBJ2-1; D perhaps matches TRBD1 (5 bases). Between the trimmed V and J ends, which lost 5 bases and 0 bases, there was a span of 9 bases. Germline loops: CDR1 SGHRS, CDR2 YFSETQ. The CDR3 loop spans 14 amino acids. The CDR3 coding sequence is TGCGCCAGCAGTTCAGGGCGCTCCTACAATGAGCAGTTCTTC. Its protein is CASSSGRSYNEQFF.

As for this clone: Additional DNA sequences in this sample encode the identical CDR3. Written as DNA, the CDR3 is TGTGCCAGCAGTTTGCAGGGCTACGAGCAGTACTTC. Protein: CASSLQGYEQYF. J is TRBJ2-7 and V is TRBV12-3 or TRBV12-4, with D tentatively TRBD1 (5 bases). V gave up 3 bases and J gave up 3 bases, with 6 bases separating them. There are 12 residues in the CDR3.

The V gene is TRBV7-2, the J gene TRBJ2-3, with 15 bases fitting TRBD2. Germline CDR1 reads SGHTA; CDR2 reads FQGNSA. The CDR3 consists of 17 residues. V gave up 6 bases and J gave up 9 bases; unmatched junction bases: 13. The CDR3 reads CASRPGLAGGPTSTQYF. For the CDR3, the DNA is TGTGCCAGCAGACCTGGACTAGCGGGGGGGCCAACCTCCACGCAGTATTTT.

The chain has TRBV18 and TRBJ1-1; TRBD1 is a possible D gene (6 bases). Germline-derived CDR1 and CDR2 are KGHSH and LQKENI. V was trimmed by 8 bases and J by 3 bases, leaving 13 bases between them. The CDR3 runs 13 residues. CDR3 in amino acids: CASQQGMDTEAFF. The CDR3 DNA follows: TGTGCCAGCCAACAGGGAATGGACACTGAAGCTTTCTTT.